The TCR beta chain under discussion was sequenced for a study of vaccination and CD4 T cells after COVID-19. Germline-derived CDR1 and CDR2 are LNHNV and YYDKDF (reference sequence). V was shortened by 3 bases and J by 0 bases, with 12 bases between the two germline ends. CDR3 length equals 16 residues. Treatment meaning: roughly ten-day PBMC culture with coronavirus spike peptide pools or control peptides (ViraFEST assay). Cultured CD4+ T cell DNA underwent sequencing with the Oncomine TCR Beta short-read assay. TCRdb re-derived calls from the PCR reads in MiXCR, one entry per CDR3 protein. Altogether over 7,000 distinct CDR3 sequences are present, 48% being singletons, with the ten largest covering around 8%. Comment on this clonotype: As yet, its antigen is unknown.

The genes are TRBV15 and TRBJ2-1; possible D gene TRBD1, 6 bases. This clonotype originated in a human donor who had recovered from COVID-19. Sequenced input: CD4+ T cells from blood, cultured in vitro. CDR3 DNA: TGTGCCACCAGCAGCGGAACAGGGAGCTCCTACAATGAGCAGTTCTTC. Translating it yields CATSSGTGSSYNEQFF. Variable domain in full (rest from reference TRBV15 and TRBJ2-1): DAMVIQNPRYQVTQFGKPVTLSCSQTLNHNVMYWYQQKSSQAPKLLFHYYDKDFNNEADTPDNFQSRRPNTSFCFLDIRSPGLGDTAMYLCATSSGTGSSYNEQFFGPGTRLTVL.